Listed below are T cell receptor beta chains from one sample, sequenced in a study of blood T cell repertoires in COVID-19. Clones were sequenced by immunoSEQ multiplex PCR, and TCRdb holds only the in-frame ones, with some missing. This table holds under 300,000 clones, 83% found once. Sequenced input: peripheral blood. The source is a man aged 55-75 years who had recovered from COVID-19. The CDR3 runs from the conserved cysteine through the conserved F or W. The D gene is left open where the match is weak. Size is omitted from some rows. Given values are once, few, many or a class for expanded clones.

d_call	j_call	clone_size	v_call	cdr3_nt	cdr3_aa
-	TRBJ1-5	medium-sized	TRBV6-5	TGTGCCAGCAACGACAGGCATAGCAATCAGCCCCAGCATTTT	CASNDRHSNQPQHF
-	TRBJ1-5	-	TRBV7-2	TGTGCCAGCAGTCTCAGGGATAGCAATCAGCCCCAGCATTTT	CASSLRDSNQPQHF
-	TRBJ1-6	-	TRBV29-1	TGCAGCGTTGGTGCAGGCCCGAATTCACCCCTCCACTTT	CSVGAGPNSPLHF
TRBD2	TRBJ2-1	-	TRBV30	TGTGCCGGAAGGACTAGCTCGATTTCTGGTGAGCAGTTCTTC	CAGRTSSISGEQFF
-	TRBJ2-7	-	TRBV5-1	TGCGCCAGCAGCTTGGAACGGGGATTCAACTACGAGCAGTACTTC	CASSLERGFNYEQYF
TRBD2	TRBJ2-7	-	TRBV9	TGTGCCAGCAGCGTGAGAGCGGGGGGGCCGTACGAGCAGTACTTC	CASSVRAGGPYEQYF
TRBD2	TRBJ2-5	-	TRBV3-1/TRBV3-2	TGTGCCAGCAGCCCCCGCGGGGGGACCCAGTACTTC	CASSPRGGTQYF
-	TRBJ1-2	-	TRBV2	TGTGCCAGCAGAGAAGAGGGGGCTAACTATGGCTACACCTTC	CASREEGANYGYTF
-	TRBJ2-1	-	TRBV7-9	TGTGCCAGCAGGTCGACAGGCGTTGGGTTCTTC	CASRSTGVGFF
-	TRBJ2-3	-	TRBV14	TGTGCCAGCAGCCTGCTAACAGGGAGCCCAGATACGCAGTATTTT	CASSLLTGSPDTQYF
-	TRBJ1-6	few	TRBV10-2	TGCGCCAGCAGGAAGACAGGAATAAGTTCACCCCTCCACTTT	CASRKTGISSPLHF
-	TRBJ1-5	-	TRBV19	TGTGCCAGTAGCCGCAAAGGGGGAAGCAATCAGCCCCAGCATTTT	CASSRKGGSNQPQHF
-	TRBJ1-4	-	TRBV7-6	TGTGCCAGCAGCTCCCGGGATCAGAGTGGAAAACTGTTTTTT	CASSSRDQSGKLFF
-	TRBJ2-1	-	TRBV7-9	TGTGCCAGCAGCTTAGAGGGGTTCGATGAGCAGTTCTTC	CASSLEGFDEQFF
TRBD1	TRBJ2-2	-	TRBV7-7	TGTGCTAGCAGCGTCGGGACAGGGGAGACGGCCGGGGAGCTGTTTTTT	CASSVGTGETAGELFF
-	TRBJ1-1	-	TRBV12-5	TGTGCTAGTGGTTTGGCCACTCTCCGGGGTAGCCCTGAAGCTTTCTTT	CASGLATLRGSPEAFF
TRBD1	TRBJ1-4	once	TRBV4-2	TGTGCCAGCACCCCACGCCCGGACAGGGTGTACGAAAAACTGTTTTTT	CASTPRPDRVYEKLFF
-	TRBJ2-7	-	TRBV18	TGTGCCAGCTCACTCTCCTCCGGGAGCAACGAGCAGTACTTC	CASSLSSGSNEQYF
TRBD1	TRBJ1-4	-	TRBV19	TGTGCCAGTAGAACCACGGGACAGCGGATCGAAAAACTGTTTTTT	CASRTTGQRIEKLFF
TRBD2	TRBJ2-5	-	TRBV7-2	TGTGCCAGCAGCGGTAGCGGGGGGCACTTGGAGACCCAGTACTTC	CASSGSGGHLETQYF
TRBD2	TRBJ2-1	-	TRBV11-3	TGTGCCAGCAGCTCAAATAGCGGGAGGGCCGAGTTCTTC	CASSSNSGRAEFF
-	TRBJ1-3	-	TRBV18	TGTGCCAGCTCACCCTCCGTGGGAAACACCATATATTTT	CASSPSVGNTIYF
TRBD2	TRBJ2-3	-	TRBV30	TGTGCCTGGAGTGTATTATGGAAAAGAGGACTAGCGGGTCATCCAGATACGCAGTATTTT	CAWSVLWKRGLAGHPDTQYF
-	TRBJ1-2	-	TRBV4-1	TGCGCCAGCAGCCAAGACCCAGGAAACTATGGCTACACCTTC	CASSQDPGNYGYTF
TRBD2	TRBJ2-3	-	TRBV7-6	TGTGCCAGCAGCTTGTGGACTAGCGGGGGGGCCAGAGATACGCAGTATTTT	CASSLWTSGGARDTQYF
-	TRBJ1-4	few	TRBV30	TGTGCCTGGAGTGTGGGGGGACCTAATGAAAAACTGTTTTTT	CAWSVGGPNEKLFF
TRBD2	TRBJ2-2	-	TRBV19	TGTGCCAGTAACCAGAATAGCGGGAGGGCTGGGGAGCTGTTTTTT	CASNQNSGRAGELFF
TRBD1	TRBJ1-3	-	TRBV5-1	TGCGCCAGCAGCTTACAGGGGTTCTCTGGAAACACCATATATTTT	CASSLQGFSGNTIYF
TRBD2	TRBJ2-2	-	TRBV7-2	TGTGCCAGCAGCTTAGAGGAGAGTAGCGGGAGGGTAAACACCGGGGAGCTGTTTTTT	CASSLEESSGRVNTGELFF
-	TRBJ1-5	-	TRBV20-1	TGCAGTGCTAGTGGAGGGAATGGCAATCAGCCCCAGCATTTT	CSASGGNGNQPQHF
-	TRBJ2-5	-	TRBV11-2	TGTGCCAGCAGCTTAGGTGTACAGGTCCGAGGGGGAGAGACCCAGTACTTC	CASSLGVQVRGGETQYF
TRBD1	TRBJ2-7	-	TRBV7-6	TGTGCCAGCAGCTACGCCGGGACAGGGGGAGGCCCCTACGAGCAGTACTTC	CASSYAGTGGGPYEQYF
TRBD1	TRBJ1-2	-	TRBV29-1	TGCAGCGCAGGGGGCGTAGCCTACACCTTC	CSAGGVAYTF
-	TRBJ2-2	few	TRBV19	TGTGCCAGTAGTTTCCCGGGAGTAGTTTCCGGGGAGCTGTTTTTT	CASSFPGVVSGELFF
-	TRBJ1-1	-	TRBV12-3/TRBV12-4	TGTGCCACTTTCCGGGACACTGAAGCTTTCTTT	CATFRDTEAFF
-	TRBJ2-1	-	TRBV5-6	TGTGCCAGCAGCCCGACAGGGGGTCGTCTAGCGGGAGTTGTTGAGCAGTTCTTC	CASSPTGGRLAGVVEQFF
-	TRBJ2-7	few	TRBV11-2	TGTGCCAGCAGCCTCGTTAGCGGAGGCTCCTACGAGCAGTACTTC	CASSLVSGGSYEQYF
TRBD2	TRBJ2-1	-	TRBV27	TGTGCCAGCAGTTTACTCAGGGGACTAGCTGTCGATGAGCAGTTCTTC	CASSLLRGLAVDEQFF
TRBD2	TRBJ2-7	-	TRBV9	TGTGCCAGCAGCGTGGGGACTAGCCGATCCTACGAGCAGTACTTC	CASSVGTSRSYEQYF
-	TRBJ1-1	-	TRBV6-6	TGTGCCAGCAGTTCGGTCGCTGAAGCTTTCTTT	CASSSVAEAFF
TRBD2	TRBJ2-3	-	TRBV18	TGTGCCAGCTCAACCCCTAGCGGGGGGAGCACAGATACGCAGTATTTT	CASSTPSGGSTDTQYF